The rows below give T cell receptor beta chains drawn from one sample of a study of blood T cell repertoires in COVID-19. Clones were read by immunoSEQ multiplex PCR, and TCRdb kept only the in-frame ones, dropping some. The sample lists over 150,000 clones, approximately 80% seen once, with roughly 13% in the top ten. Material: peripheral blood. These receptors all come from a human donor in a cohort sampled during active COVID-19. CDR3s include the opening cysteine and the closing phenylalanine or tryptophan. D genes are given only for firm matches. Expanded clones are given a class, and other clones once, few, many or no size at all.

j_gene: TRBJ1-3
v_gene: TRBV7-9
d_gene: .
abundance: .
CDR3aa: CASSAQFSGNTIYF
CDR3nt: TGTGCCAGCAGCGCCCAGTTCTCTGGAAACACCATATATTTT

j_gene: TRBJ2-7
v_gene: TRBV6-4
d_gene: TRBD1
abundance: many
CDR3aa: CASRRQGRSYEQYF
CDR3nt: TGTGCCAGCAGACGACAGGGGAGATCCTACGAGCAGTACTTC

j_gene: TRBJ2-2
v_gene: TRBV5-5
d_gene: TRBD1
abundance: .
CDR3aa: CASSPWDSWPGELFF
CDR3nt: TGTGCCAGCAGCCCCTGGGACAGCTGGCCCGGGGAGCTGTTTTTT

j_gene: TRBJ2-1
v_gene: TRBV7-2
d_gene: TRBD2
abundance: once
CDR3aa: CASSLIRGAGNEQFF
CDR3nt: TGTGCCAGCAGCTTAATTCGTGGAGCGGGGAATGAGCAGTTCTTC

j_gene: TRBJ2-7
v_gene: TRBV28
d_gene: TRBD2
abundance: .
CDR3aa: CASALAGLNEQYF
CDR3nt: TGTGCCAGCGCGCTAGCGGGCCTGAACGAGCAGTACTTC

j_gene: TRBJ1-1
v_gene: TRBV7-2
d_gene: TRBD1
abundance: .
CDR3aa: CASSIQDRTNTEAFF
CDR3nt: TGTGCCAGCAGCATTCAGGACAGGACGAACACTGAAGCTTTCTTT

j_gene: TRBJ2-7
v_gene: TRBV2
d_gene: TRBD2
abundance: few
CDR3aa: CASKGQRETSYEQYF
CDR3nt: TGTGCCAGCAAGGGGCAGCGGGAGACCTCCTACGAGCAGTACTTC

j_gene: TRBJ2-3
v_gene: TRBV6-5
d_gene: TRBD2
abundance: .
CDR3aa: CASSYGSGSLGDTQYF
CDR3nt: TGTGCCAGCAGTTACGGTAGCGGGAGTCTTGGAGATACGCAGTATTTT

j_gene: TRBJ2-4
v_gene: TRBV13
d_gene: TRBD1
abundance: .
CDR3aa: CASSLEGQGKIIQYF
CDR3nt: TGTGCCAGCAGCTTAGAGGGACAGGGTAAAATCATTCAGTACTTC

j_gene: TRBJ2-7
v_gene: TRBV5-6
d_gene: TRBD1
abundance: once
CDR3aa: CASSLTTGGPYEQYF
CDR3nt: TGTGCCAGCAGCTTGACAACAGGGGGCCCCTACGAGCAGTACTTC

j_gene: TRBJ1-1
v_gene: TRBV5-1
d_gene: TRBD1
abundance: .
CDR3aa: CASSFTQGALNTEAFF
CDR3nt: TGCGCCAGCAGCTTTACCCAGGGGGCGCTTAACACTGAAGCTTTCTTT

j_gene: TRBJ2-5
v_gene: TRBV27
d_gene: .
abundance: .
CDR3aa: CASRMTEQETQYF
CDR3nt: TGTGCCAGCAGGATGACAGAACAAGAGACCCAGTACTTC

j_gene: TRBJ2-3
v_gene: TRBV9
d_gene: .
abundance: medium-sized
CDR3aa: CASSVGQGWRTDTQYF
CDR3nt: TGTGCCAGCAGCGTAGGTCAGGGGTGGAGGACAGATACGCAGTATTTT

j_gene: TRBJ2-3
v_gene: TRBV9
d_gene: .
abundance: few
CDR3aa: CASSVDGGTSTDTQYF
CDR3nt: TGTGCCAGCAGCGTAGATGGCGGAACTAGCACAGATACGCAGTATTTT

j_gene: TRBJ2-3
v_gene: TRBV3-1/TRBV3-2
d_gene: TRBD2
abundance: .
CDR3aa: CASSRAGVGSDTQYF
CDR3nt: TGTGCCAGCAGCCGAGCGGGAGTTGGCTCAGATACGCAGTATTTT

j_gene: TRBJ1-2
v_gene: TRBV30
d_gene: TRBD1
abundance: .
CDR3aa: CAWGAGTGGGYTF
CDR3nt: TGTGCCTGGGGGGCCGGGACAGGCGGTGGCTACACCTTC

j_gene: TRBJ2-2
v_gene: TRBV11-1
d_gene: .
abundance: few
CDR3aa: CASSPEGVMNTGELFF
CDR3nt: TGTGCCAGCAGCCCCGAGGGGGTGATGAACACCGGGGAGCTGTTTTTT

j_gene: TRBJ2-1
v_gene: TRBV6-5
d_gene: .
abundance: .
CDR3aa: CACRRYNEQFF
CDR3nt: TGTGCCTGTCGGCGGTACAATGAGCAGTTCTTC

j_gene: TRBJ2-5
v_gene: TRBV18
d_gene: .
abundance: .
CDR3aa: CASSPRQSYQETQYF
CDR3nt: TGTGCCAGCTCACCCCGACAGAGCTACCAAGAGACCCAGTACTTC

j_gene: TRBJ2-1
v_gene: TRBV28
d_gene: TRBD2
abundance: .
CDR3aa: CASSLYGRPNEQFF
CDR3nt: TGTGCCAGCAGTTTATACGGGAGGCCCAATGAGCAGTTCTTC

j_gene: TRBJ1-6
v_gene: TRBV27
d_gene: .
abundance: .
CDR3aa: CASSMRLNSPLHF
CDR3nt: TGTGCCAGCAGCATGCGCCTTAATTCACCCCTCCACTTT

j_gene: TRBJ2-3
v_gene: TRBV19
d_gene: .
abundance: .
CDR3aa: CASSSMMSTTDTQYF
CDR3nt: TGTGCCAGTAGTAGCATGATGAGTACCACAGATACGCAGTATTTT